This T cell receptor beta chain originates from a study of T cell responses to AZD1222 COVID-19 vaccine. Trimming left V 3 bases short and J 5 bases short, with 14 bases between. The CDR3 runs 14 residues. Per germline, CDR1 SGHRS and CDR2 YFSETQ. Study-wide points: It was only a handful of AZD1222 recipients who were seropositive at baseline. Unmutated variant regions are reportedly targeted by nearly half of spike-specific TCRs. Spike-specific TCR repertoires showed rising breadth and depth after two AZD1222 doses.

Some clones are missing from TCRdb's copy, which holds only in-frame ones; the method was immunoSEQ multiplex PCR. Here the sample spans 210,000 or so clones, approximately 94% being singletons. Notes on this clone: What it binds is unknown.

The sequencing here drew on peripheral blood, taken on day 0 of MenACWY control vaccination. The V gene is TRBV5-1, the J gene TRBJ1-1; perhaps TRBD1 as D (5 bases). This clonotype was obtained from an adult in good health. CDR3 sequence (DNA): TGCGCCAGCAGCTCTCAGCCGGACATAACTGAAGCTTTCTTT. Amino acid sequence: CASSSQPDITEAFF.